This T cell receptor beta chain comes out of a study of spatial heterogeneity in lung cancer (dated by TCRdb to about 2019). Background on the whole study: Beta-chain transcripts were consistently detected in greater numbers than alpha-chain transcripts, which likely reflects a higher abundance of beta-chain transcripts. In the raw uncorrected reads, each unique combination of TCR and UMI appeared more than ten times on average. TCR alpha and beta repertoires were quantitatively compared across multiple tumor regions, matched nontumor lung and blood in non-small cell lung cancer. Nonsynonymous mutation counts, determined by whole-exome sequencing of tumor tissue, were related to features of the TCR repertoire. At surgery, 220 tumor regions, roughly 63 matched nontumor lung samples and 56 PBMC samples were TCR-sequenced for both alpha and beta chains. What the research found in general, with its limitations: Ubiquitous expanded tumor TCRs were found in blood more often at tumor resection than at routine follow-up. Additional single-cell paired TCR alpha and beta sequencing was considered necessary to confirm, at a functional level, the hypothesis that regional TCRs recognize regional mutations.

This clonotype was seen a few times. This clone's antigen is unknown. The record has no base qualities; no much larger clone is one base away. Library method: 5' RACE. For sequencing, a NextSeq 500 was employed. In the TCR library protocol, a unique molecular identifier was attached to each TCR cDNA molecule so that PCR and sequencing errors could be corrected. In the authors' own workflow: Decombinator tools were used for TCR identification, UMI-based error correction and CDR3 extraction. Expanded TCRs were defined as those above a frequency of 2 per 1,000, corresponding to the top 1% of the tumor frequency distribution. Each repertoire was subsampled 100 times to 5,000 TCRs, after which Renyi diversity was computed with the R vegan package. CDR3 similarity networks were built from amino acid triplet string-kernel similarity, connecting CDR3s with pairwise similarity above 0.82. Starting from the raw public reads, TCRdb applied fastp trimming at Q25, assembled clones with MiXCR and retained in-frame beta chains. Each entry is one CDR3 protein sequence, shown with its most common DNA and genes. These V and J calls originate from TCRdb's pipeline instead of the authors' own analysis. A total of under 100,000 distinct CDR3 sequences appear in this sample, 7% to 9% of them only once. 6.9% of the sample rests with the top ten.

This specimen's time point label, per the study, means: sample taken at primary tumor resection. TCR sequencing used whole RNA extracted from tumor and nontumor lung tissue, or from cryopreserved PBMC samples, without cell sorting. Donors were about 70 patients with early-stage, untreated non-small cell lung cancer from the lung TRACERx cohort. Only patients with enough RNA available from two or more tumor regions were chosen for TCR sequencing. CDR1 and CDR2 were assigned from the germline V gene (reference sequence) as DFQATT and SNEGSKA. Cut back by 0 bases and 4 bases, the V and J ends lie 10 bases apart. Spanning cysteine to phenylalanine, the CDR3 consists of 14 amino acids. Only the CDR3 part of the read is kept: 42 bases, read in frame from the first base.

The starting material was PBMCs, obtained at surgery. The chain links TRBV20-1 with TRBJ2-1; no confident D gene assignment can be made. This clonotype was obtained from a male donor with early-stage non-small cell lung cancer. The CDR3 region reads CSARDQAGYNEQFF. The DNA is TGCAGTGCTAGAGATCAAGCCGGATACAATGAGCAGTTCTTC.